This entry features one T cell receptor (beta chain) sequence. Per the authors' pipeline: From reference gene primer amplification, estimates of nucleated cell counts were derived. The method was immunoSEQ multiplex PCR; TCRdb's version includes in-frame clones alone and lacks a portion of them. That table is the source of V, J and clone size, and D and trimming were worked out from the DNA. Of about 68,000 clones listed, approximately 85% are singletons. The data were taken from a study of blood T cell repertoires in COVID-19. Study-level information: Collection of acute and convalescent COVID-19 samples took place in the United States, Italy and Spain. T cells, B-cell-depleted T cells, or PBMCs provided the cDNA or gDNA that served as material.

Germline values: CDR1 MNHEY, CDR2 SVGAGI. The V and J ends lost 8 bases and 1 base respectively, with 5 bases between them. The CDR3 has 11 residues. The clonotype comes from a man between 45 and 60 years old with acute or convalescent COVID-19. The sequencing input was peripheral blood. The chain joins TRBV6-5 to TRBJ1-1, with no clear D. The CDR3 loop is CASRENTEAFF. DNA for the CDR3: TGTGCCAGCCGGGAGAACACTGAAGCTTTCTTT.